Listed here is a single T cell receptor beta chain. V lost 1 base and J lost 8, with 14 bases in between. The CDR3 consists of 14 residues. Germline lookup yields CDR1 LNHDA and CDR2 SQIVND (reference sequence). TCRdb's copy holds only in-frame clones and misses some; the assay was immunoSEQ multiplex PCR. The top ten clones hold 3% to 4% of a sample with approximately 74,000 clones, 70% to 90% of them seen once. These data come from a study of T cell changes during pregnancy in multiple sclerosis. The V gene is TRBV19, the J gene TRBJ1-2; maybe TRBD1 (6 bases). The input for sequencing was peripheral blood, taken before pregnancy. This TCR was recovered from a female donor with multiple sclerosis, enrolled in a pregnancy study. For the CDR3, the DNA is TGTGCCAGTAGTATAGTCCAACAGGGTAACGGCTACACCTTC. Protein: CASSIVQQGNGYTF.